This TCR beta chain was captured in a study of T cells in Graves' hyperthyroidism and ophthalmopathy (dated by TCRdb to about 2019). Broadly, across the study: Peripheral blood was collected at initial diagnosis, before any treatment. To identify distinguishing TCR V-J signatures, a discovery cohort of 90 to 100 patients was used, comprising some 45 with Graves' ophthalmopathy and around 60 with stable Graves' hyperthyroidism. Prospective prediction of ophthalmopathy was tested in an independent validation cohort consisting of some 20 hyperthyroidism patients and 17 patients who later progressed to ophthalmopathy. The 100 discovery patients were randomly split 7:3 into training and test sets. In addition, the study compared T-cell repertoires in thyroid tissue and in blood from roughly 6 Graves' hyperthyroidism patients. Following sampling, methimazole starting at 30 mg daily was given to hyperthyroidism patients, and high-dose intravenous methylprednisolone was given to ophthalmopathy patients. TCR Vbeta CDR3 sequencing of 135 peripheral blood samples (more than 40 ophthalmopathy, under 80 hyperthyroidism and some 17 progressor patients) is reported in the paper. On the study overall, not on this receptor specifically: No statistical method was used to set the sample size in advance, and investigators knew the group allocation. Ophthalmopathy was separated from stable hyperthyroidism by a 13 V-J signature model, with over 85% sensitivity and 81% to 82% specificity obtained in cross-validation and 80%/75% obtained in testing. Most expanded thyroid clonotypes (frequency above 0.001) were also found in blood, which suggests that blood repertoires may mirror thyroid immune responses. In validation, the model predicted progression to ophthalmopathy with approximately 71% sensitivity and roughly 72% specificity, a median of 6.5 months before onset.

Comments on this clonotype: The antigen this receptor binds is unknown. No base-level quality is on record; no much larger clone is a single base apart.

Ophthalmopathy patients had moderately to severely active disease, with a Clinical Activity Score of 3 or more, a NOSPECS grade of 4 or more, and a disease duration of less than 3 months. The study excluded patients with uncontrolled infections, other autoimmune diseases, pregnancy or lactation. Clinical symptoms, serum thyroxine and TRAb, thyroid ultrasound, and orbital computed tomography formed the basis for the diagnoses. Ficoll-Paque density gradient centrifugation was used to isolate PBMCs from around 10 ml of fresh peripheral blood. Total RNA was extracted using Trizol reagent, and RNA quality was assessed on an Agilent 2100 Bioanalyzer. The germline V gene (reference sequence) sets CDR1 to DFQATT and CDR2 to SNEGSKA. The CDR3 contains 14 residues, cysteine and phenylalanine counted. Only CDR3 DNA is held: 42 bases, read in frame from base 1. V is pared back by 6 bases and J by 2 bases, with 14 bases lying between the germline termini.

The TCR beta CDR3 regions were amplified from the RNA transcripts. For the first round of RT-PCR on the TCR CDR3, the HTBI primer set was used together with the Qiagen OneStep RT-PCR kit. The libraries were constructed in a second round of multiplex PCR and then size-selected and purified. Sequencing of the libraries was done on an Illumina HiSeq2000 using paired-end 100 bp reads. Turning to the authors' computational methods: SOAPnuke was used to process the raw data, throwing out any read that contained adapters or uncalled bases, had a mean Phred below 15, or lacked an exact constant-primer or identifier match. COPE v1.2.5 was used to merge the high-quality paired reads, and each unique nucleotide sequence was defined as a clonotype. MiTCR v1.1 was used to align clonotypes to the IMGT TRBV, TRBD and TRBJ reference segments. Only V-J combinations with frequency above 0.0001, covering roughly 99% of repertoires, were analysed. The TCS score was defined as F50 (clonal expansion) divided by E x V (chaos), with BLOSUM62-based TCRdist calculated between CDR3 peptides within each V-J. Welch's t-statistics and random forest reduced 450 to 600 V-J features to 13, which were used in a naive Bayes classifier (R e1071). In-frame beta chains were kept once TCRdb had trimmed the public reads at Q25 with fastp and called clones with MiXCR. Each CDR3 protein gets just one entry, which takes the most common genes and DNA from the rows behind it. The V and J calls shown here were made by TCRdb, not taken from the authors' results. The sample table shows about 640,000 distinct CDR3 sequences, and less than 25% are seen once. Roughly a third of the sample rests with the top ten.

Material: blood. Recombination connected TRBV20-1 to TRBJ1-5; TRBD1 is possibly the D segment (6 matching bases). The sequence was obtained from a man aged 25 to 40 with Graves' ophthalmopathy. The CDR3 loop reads CSAQMGAGNQPQHF. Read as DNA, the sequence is TGCAGTGCCCAGATGGGGGCTGGCAATCAGCCCCAGCATTTT.